Below, one T cell receptor beta chain is given with its context. The CDR3 length is 13 residues. J was trimmed by 2 bases and V by 3 bases; bases with no gene match: 4. Germline values: CDR1 SQVTM, CDR2 ANQGSEA. This entry is derived from a study of sequential checkpoint blockade in melanoma. Sequencing was performed with immunoSEQ multiplex PCR; in TCRdb, only in-frame clones are kept and a portion is missing. The sample has 6,500 to 8,500 clones; over 45% are singletons. Treatment noted: randomized to nivolumab then ipilimumab (arm A) or the reverse (arm B). DNA-damaging chemotherapy had not been given to any patient beforehand.

Sample: CD8+ T cells sorted from blood (inferred from file names), taken from a patient given nivolumab and ipilimumab in sequence. This chain uses TRBV29-1 with TRBJ2-7; 7 nucleotides agree with TRBD1. This clonotype was obtained from a human donor with melanoma. CDR3 protein: CSVETGQPYEQYF. The CDR3 nucleotides are TGCAGCGTTGAGACGGGACAGCCCTACGAGCAGTACTTC.